This T cell receptor (beta chain) emerged from a study of human T cells and chemical hapten exposure. In this sample, this clonotype turned up a few times. The time point is: patch test 1, 2 weeks after DPC sensitization. The treatment is: therapeutic diphenylcyclopropenone sensitization with weekly scalp DPC. Within the library, unique molecular identifiers were attached to each individual cDNA molecule. A single record per CDR3 protein comes from TCRdb applying MiXCR to the RACE reads. This sample has roughly 120,000 distinct CDR3 sequences, with roughly an eighth found just once. Sequencing used whole blood, obtained in connection with sensitization to the hapten diphenylcyclopropenone (DPC). The TCR sequence derives from a woman in her forties or fifties with alopecia areata. Some clones in this sample may be carry-over from other donors' samples.

The CDR3 reads CASSLGLAGSEQYF. CDR3 DNA sequence: TGTGCCAGCAGCTTGGGACTAGCGGGGTCCGAGCAGTACTTC. The V and J genes are TRBV7-2 and TRBJ2-7; the match to TRBD2 covers 13 bases. In germline, CDR1 is SGHTA, CDR2 FQGNSA. Losses at the gene ends were 3 bases for V and 6 bases for J; bases not matched to a gene: 2. CDR3 length: 14 residues.